This T cell receptor (beta chain) was obtained from a study of blood T cell repertoires in COVID-19. The CDR3 is 13 amino acids. The germline V gene encodes CDR1 MNHNS and CDR2 SASEGT. V was cut by 3 bases and J by 6 bases, with 11 bases left in between. TCRdb's copy holds only in-frame clones and misses some; the assay was immunoSEQ multiplex PCR. Of under 75,000 clones detected, 85% to 90% appear once; the ten largest clones hold roughly 8.8%. V is TRBV6-1 and J is TRBJ1-2, with D hard to call. The sample consisted of peripheral blood. The TCR was taken from a man aged 45 to 65 with active COVID-19. The CDR3 nucleotides are TGTGCCAGCAGTGAGGGAGGGAGCCATGGCTACACCTTC. This encodes CASSEGGSHGYTF.